This T cell receptor beta chain was recovered during a study of radiation and T cells in renal cell carcinoma. General study points: Pretreatment tumor biopsies were lacking, so baseline clonotypes are unknown.

Time point indicated: blood 4 weeks post-SBRT, at nephrectomy. Treatment described: 15 Gy SBRT to primary tumor, nephrectomy 4 weeks later. Nephrectomy followed 15 Gy stereotactic body radiation by 4 weeks. After SBRT, blood was collected at 2 and 4 weeks, plus baseline. TCRdb's copy holds only in-frame clones and misses some; the assay was immunoSEQ multiplex PCR. The sample has about 170,000 clones; about 88% are singletons. Turning to this clone: Its antigen is still unknown.

The V gene's germline CDR1 is SNHLY and CDR2 FYNNEI. V was cut by 8 bases and J by 6 bases, with 11 bases left in between. CDR3 length: 11 residues. V and J are TRBV2 and TRBJ2-7, with D perhaps matching TRBD1 (5 bases). This sequence was found in a woman aged 50 to 60 with renal cell carcinoma. Sequencing was performed on blood, taken from a patient whose treatment included radiotherapy and nephrectomy. Written as DNA, the CDR3 is TGTGCCAGCCAGAGAAGGGGCGAGCAGTACTTC. This codes for CASQRRGEQYF.